Here is one T cell receptor (beta chain) with its context. Its antigen remains unknown. Doses given second, at about 4 or about 12 weeks, were pooled. V was clipped by 2 bases and J by 0 bases, with 5 bases between them. The CDR3 spans 14 residues. Germline V gene lookup returns CDR1 GTSNPN and CDR2 SVGIG (reference sequence). Clones were read by immunoSEQ multiplex PCR, and TCRdb kept only the in-frame ones, dropping some. The repertoire holds about 88,000 clones, with about 89% as singletons. The data were taken from a study of T cell responses to AZD1222 COVID-19 vaccine. Study findings and constraints: The number of AZD1222 recipients seropositive at baseline was only 5 to 7. Repertoire sampling was restricted to post-peak T cell response timepoints. White British people made up most donors, females outnumbered males, and clonal diversity was possibly underestimated.

This receptor was taken from an adult who received the AZD1222 COVID-19 vaccine. The sample in question was peripheral blood, obtained 28 days after the second AZD1222 dose. The rearrangement links TRBV30 to TRBJ1-6; D unclear. The CDR3 sequence is CAWSRSSYNSPLHF. The CDR3 DNA sequence: TGTGCCTGGAGTCGGAGCTCCTATAATTCACCCCTCCACTTT.